Below, one T cell receptor (beta chain) is given with its context. This sample is part of a study of blood T cell repertoires in COVID-19. Overall study: Samples of COVID-19 (acute and convalescent) were obtained from the United States, Italy and Spain.

Data came from immunoSEQ multiplex PCR; TCRdb stores just in-frame clones and leaves some out. The sample has 65,000 to 90,000 clones; 80% to 90% are singletons. Trimming removed 6 bases at V and 4 bases at J, with 15 bases between. The CDR3 has 14 amino acids. In germline, CDR1 is MNHNY, CDR2 SVGAGI (reference sequence). Sequences were obtained from peripheral blood. The chain links TRBV6-6 to TRBJ1-2; D unresolved. This receptor was identified in a man at least 80 years old with COVID-19, enrolled during active disease. CDR3: CASRVGKRSYGYTF. CDR3 nucleotide sequence: TGTGCCAGCAGGGTCGGGAAAAGATCCTATGGCTACACCTTC.